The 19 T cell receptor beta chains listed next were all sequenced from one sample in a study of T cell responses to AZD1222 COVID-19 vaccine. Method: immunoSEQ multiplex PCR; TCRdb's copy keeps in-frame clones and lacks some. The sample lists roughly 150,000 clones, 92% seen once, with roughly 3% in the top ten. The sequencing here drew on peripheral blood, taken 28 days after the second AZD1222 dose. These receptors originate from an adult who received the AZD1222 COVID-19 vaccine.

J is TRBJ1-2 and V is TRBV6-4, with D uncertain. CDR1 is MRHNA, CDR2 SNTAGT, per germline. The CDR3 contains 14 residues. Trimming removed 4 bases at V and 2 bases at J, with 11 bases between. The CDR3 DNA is TGTGCCAGCAGTGGATATGGTTCCAACTATGGCTACACCTTC. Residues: CASSGYGSNYGYTF.

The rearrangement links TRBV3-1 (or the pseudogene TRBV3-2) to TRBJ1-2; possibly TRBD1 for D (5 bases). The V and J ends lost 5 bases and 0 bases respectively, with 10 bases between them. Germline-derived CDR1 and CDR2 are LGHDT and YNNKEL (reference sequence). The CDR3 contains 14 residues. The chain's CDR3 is CASSATVSNYGYTF. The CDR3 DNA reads TGTGCCAGCAGCGCGACAGTCTCTAACTATGGCTACACCTTC.

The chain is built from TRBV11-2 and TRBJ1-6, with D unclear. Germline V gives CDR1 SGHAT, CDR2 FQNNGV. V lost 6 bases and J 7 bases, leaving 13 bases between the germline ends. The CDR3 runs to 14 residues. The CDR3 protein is CASRSPGLNSPLHF. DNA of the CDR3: TGTGCCAGCAGGAGCCCCGGTCTGAATTCACCCCTCCACTTT.

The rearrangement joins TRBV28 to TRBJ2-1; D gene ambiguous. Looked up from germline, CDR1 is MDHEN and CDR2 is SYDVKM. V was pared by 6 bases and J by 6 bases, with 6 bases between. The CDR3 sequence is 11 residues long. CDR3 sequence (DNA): TGTGCCAGCAGAGACCTCAATGAGCAGTTCTTC. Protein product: CASRDLNEQFF. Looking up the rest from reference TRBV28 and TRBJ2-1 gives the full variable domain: DVKVTQSSRYLVKRTGEKVFLECVQDMDHENMFWYRQDPGLGLRLIYFSYDVKMKEKGDIPEGYSVSREKKERFSLILESASTNQTSMYLCASRDLNEQFFGPGTRLTVL.

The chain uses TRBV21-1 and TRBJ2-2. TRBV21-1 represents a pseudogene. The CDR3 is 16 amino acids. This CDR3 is CASSIGVMGIAGELFF. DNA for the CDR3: TGTGCCAGCAGCATTGGGGTTATGGGGATAGCTGGGGAGCTGTTTTTT.

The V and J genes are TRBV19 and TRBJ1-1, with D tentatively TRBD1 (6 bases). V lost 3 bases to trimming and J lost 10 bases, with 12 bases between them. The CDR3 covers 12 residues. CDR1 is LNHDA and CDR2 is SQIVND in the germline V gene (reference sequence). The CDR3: CASSIKQGGAFF. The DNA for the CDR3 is TGTGCCAGTAGTATCAAACAGGGTGGAGCTTTCTTT.

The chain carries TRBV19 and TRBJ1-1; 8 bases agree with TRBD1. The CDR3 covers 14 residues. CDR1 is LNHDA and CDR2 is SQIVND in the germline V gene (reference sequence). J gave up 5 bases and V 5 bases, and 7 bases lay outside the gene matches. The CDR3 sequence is CASSVTGVRTEAFF. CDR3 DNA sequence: TGTGCCAGTAGTGTGACAGGGGTGAGGACTGAAGCTTTCTTT.

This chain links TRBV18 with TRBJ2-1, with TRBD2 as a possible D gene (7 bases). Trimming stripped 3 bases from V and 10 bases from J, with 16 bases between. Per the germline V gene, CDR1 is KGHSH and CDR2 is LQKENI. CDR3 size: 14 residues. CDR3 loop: CASSPAGAGEEQFF. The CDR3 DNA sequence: TGTGCCAGCTCACCGGCGGGGGCGGGGGAGGAGCAGTTCTTC.

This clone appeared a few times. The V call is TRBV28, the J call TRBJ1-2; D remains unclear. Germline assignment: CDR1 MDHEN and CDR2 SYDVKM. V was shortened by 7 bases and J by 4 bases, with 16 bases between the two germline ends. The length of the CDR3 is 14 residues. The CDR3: CASNIDATIYGYTF. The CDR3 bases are TGTGCCAGCAACATAGACGCTACGATCTATGGCTACACCTTC.

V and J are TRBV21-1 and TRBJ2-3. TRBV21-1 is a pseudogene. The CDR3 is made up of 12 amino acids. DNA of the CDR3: TGTGCCAGCAGCAAAGACGTAGATACGCAGTATTTT. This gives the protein CASSKDVDTQYF.

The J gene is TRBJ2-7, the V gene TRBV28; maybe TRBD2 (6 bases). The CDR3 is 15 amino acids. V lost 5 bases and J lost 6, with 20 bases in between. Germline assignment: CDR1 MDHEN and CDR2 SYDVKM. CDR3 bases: TGTGCCAGCAGTCCGCGGAGGGGCCACCCCGGCGAGCAGTACTTC. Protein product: CASSPRRGHPGEQYF.

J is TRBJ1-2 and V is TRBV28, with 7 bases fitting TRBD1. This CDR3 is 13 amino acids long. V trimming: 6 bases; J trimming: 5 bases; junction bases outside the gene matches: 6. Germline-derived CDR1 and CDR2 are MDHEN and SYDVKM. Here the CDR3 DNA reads TGTGCCAGCAGCTCCACAGGGGTTTATGGCTACACCTTC. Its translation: CASSSTGVYGYTF.

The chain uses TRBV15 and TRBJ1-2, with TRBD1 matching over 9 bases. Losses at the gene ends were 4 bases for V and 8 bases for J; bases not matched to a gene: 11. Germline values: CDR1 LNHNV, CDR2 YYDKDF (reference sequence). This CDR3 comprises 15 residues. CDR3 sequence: CATSTREGQGSGYTF. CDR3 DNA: TGTGCCACCAGCACCCGCGAGGGACAGGGAAGCGGCTACACCTTC.

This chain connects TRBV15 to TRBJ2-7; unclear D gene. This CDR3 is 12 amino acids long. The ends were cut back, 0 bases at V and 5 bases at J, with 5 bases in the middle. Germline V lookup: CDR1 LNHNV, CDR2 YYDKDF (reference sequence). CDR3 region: CATSRDRHEQYF. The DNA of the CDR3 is TGTGCCACCAGCAGAGATAGGCACGAGCAGTACTTC.

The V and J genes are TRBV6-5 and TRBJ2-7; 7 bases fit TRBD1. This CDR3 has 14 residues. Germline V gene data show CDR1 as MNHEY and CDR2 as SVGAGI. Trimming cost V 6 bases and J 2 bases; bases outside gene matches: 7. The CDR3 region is CASSLYRGAYEQYF. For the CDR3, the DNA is TGTGCCAGCAGCTTATACAGGGGAGCCTACGAGCAGTACTTC.

The CDR3 sequence is CASSYSEGPPKLFF. The CDR3 coding sequence is TGTGCCAGCAGTTACTCGGAAGGGCCTCCCAAACTGTTTTTT. V is TRBV6-5 and J is TRBJ1-4; D unclear. Germline loops: CDR1 MNHEY, CDR2 SVGAGI. Trimming took off 0 bases at V and 11 bases at J, with 13 bases between the two ends. The CDR3 contains 14 residues.

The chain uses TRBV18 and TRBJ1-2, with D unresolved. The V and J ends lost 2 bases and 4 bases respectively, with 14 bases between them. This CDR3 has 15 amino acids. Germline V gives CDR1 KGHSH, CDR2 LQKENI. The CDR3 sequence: CASSPTGVLAYGYTF. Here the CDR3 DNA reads TGTGCCAGCTCACCAACCGGGGTTCTGGCCTATGGCTACACCTTC.

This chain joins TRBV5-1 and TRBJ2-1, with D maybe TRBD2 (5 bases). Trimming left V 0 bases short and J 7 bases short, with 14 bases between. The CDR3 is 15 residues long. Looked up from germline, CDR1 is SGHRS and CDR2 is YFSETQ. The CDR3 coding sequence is TGCGCCAGCAGCTTGGGAGCGGACCTTATGAATGAGCAGTTCTTC. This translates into CASSLGADLMNEQFF.

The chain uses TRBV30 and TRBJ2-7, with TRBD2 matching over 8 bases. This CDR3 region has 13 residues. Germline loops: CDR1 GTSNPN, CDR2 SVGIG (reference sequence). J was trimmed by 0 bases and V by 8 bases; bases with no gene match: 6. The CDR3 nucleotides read TGTGCCACCACTAGCGGCAGCTCCTACGAGCAGTACTTC. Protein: CATTSGSSYEQYF.